Following are 24 T cell receptor beta chains from one sample sequenced in a study of vaccination effects on CD4 cells after COVID-19. The data were produced by immunoSEQ multiplex PCR, yet TCRdb's version contains in-frame clones alone and is incomplete. The sample has roughly 27,000 clones, roughly 71% seen once. Antigen-specific CD4+ T cells were expanded (with viral peptide pools) by the ViraFEST assay ahead of sequencing. Following culture for under 12 days, CD4+ T cells were isolated. The cohort was immunized with two doses of either the BNT162b2 or mRNA-1273 vaccine. No antigen has been identified for these receptors. The source material was CD4+ T cells from PBMCs cultured with HCoV-OC43 spike peptides, sampled after COVID-19 vaccination. Stated subset: HCoV-OC43 spike overlapping peptide pool stimulation. The source of these receptors is a human donor who received a COVID-19 vaccine.

The chain has TRBV4-1 and TRBJ2-1, with 7 bases that match TRBD2. In germline, CDR1 is MGHRA, CDR2 YSYEKL. The CDR3 is 15 amino acids. The junction had 13 bases not matched to a gene; V was cut back by 7 bases and J by 7 bases. The CDR3 DNA reads as TGCGCCAGCAAAGTTCGGGCGGGAGTTGGAAATGAGCAGTTCTTC. Protein sequence: CASKVRAGVGNEQFF.

The V and J genes are TRBV6-5 and TRBJ1-2; a possible D gene is TRBD1 (6 bases). The germline gives CDR1 MNHEY, CDR2 SVGAGI. V was cut by 0 bases and J by 4 bases, with 12 bases left in between. This CDR3 spans 15 amino acids. The CDR3 DNA sequence: TGTGCCAGCAGTTACTCGTTACAGGGAAGCTATGGCTACACCTTC. Amino acids: CASSYSLQGSYGYTF.

This chain's CDR3 is CASGLVEDTEAFF. As DNA, the CDR3 is TGTGCTAGTGGTTTGGTAGAGGACACTGAAGCTTTCTTT. The rearrangement uses TRBV12-5 and TRBJ1-1; D gene uncertain. Germline CDR1 is LGHNT and CDR2 is FRNRAP. The CDR3 loop spans 13 amino acids. The V and J ends lost 0 bases and 3 bases respectively, with 5 bases between them. The complete variable domain, with remaining parts taken from reference TRBV12-5 and TRBJ1-1, reads DARVTQTPRHKVTEMGQEVTMRCQPILGHNTVFWYRQTMMQGLELLAYFRNRAPLDDSGMPKDRFSAEMPDATLATLKIQPSEPRDSAVYFCASGLVEDTEAFFGQGTRLTVV.

The J gene is TRBJ1-2, the V gene TRBV7-6, with 7 nucleotides matching TRBD1. Germline values: CDR1 SGHVS, CDR2 FNYEAQ. This CDR3 spans 15 amino acids. V was pared by 1 base and J by 2 bases, with 4 bases of the junction left unmatched. As DNA, the CDR3 is TGTGCCAGCAGCTTAGGACAGGGAGGGAACTATGGCTACACCTTC. It codes for CASSLGQGGNYGYTF. Combining the CDR3 with reference TRBV7-6 and TRBJ1-2 gives the whole variable domain GAGVSQSPRYKVTKRGQDVALRCDPISGHVSLYWYRQALGQGPEFLTYFNYEAQQDKSGLPNDRFSAERPEGSISTLTIQRTEQRDSAMYRCASSLGQGGNYGYTFGSGTRLTVV.

The genes are TRBV6-5 and TRBJ1-6; D ambiguous. The V gene's germline CDR1 is MNHEY and CDR2 SVGAGI. This CDR3 is built from 12 residues. The CDR3 DNA follows: TGTGGGACCAGCTCCTATAATTCACCCCTCCACTTT. Encoded protein: CGTSSYNSPLHF.

In regard to this clone: At one end the junction does not follow the germline gene, possibly because of a read error. The V call is TRBV6-1, the J call TRBJ1-1; 7 bases fit TRBD1. Germline V gene lookup returns CDR1 MNHNS and CDR2 SASEGT. This CDR3 is built from 16 residues. CDR3 amino acids: CASSEETGLMKTEAFF. CDR3 coding DNA: TGTGCCAGCAGTGAAGAGACAGGGCTAATGAAAACTGAAGCTTTCTTT.

The chain has TRBV5-1 and TRBJ1-1; D is unresolved. CDR1 is SGHRS, CDR2 YFSETQ, per germline. The CDR3 consists of 11 residues. The germline V and J ends were trimmed by 0 bases and 6 bases, with 3 bases remaining between them. The CDR3 DNA reads as TGCGCCAGCAGCTTGGAAGCTGAAGCTTTCTTT. It specifies CASSLEAEAFF.

The count of this clone is one. This chain uses TRBV27 with TRBJ2-7; TRBD2 agrees at 8 bases. Germline assignment: CDR1 MNHEY and CDR2 SMNVEV (reference sequence). The CDR3 contains 16 residues. The trim removed 5 bases at V and 3 bases at J, leaving 12 bases unmatched. The DNA of the CDR3 is TGTGCCAGCAGTAAACCAGCTCGGGGGGGGTACTACGAGCAGTACTTC. It translates to CASSKPARGGYYEQYF.

The chain recombines TRBV7-9 with TRBJ1-2; TRBD1 agrees at 7 bases. Per germline, CDR1 SEHNR and CDR2 FQNEAQ (reference sequence). The CDR3 loop spans 14 amino acids. Trimming at V came to 4 bases and at J to 2 bases, leaving 4 bases not matched to a gene. CDR3 residues: CASSSDRANYGYTF. Written as DNA, the CDR3 is TGTGCCAGCAGCTCCGACAGGGCGAACTATGGCTACACCTTC.

The genes are TRBV6-8 and TRBJ1-2, with D unresolved. CDR1 is MNHGY and CDR2 is SAAAGT in the germline V gene. There are 16 residues in the CDR3. Trimming shortened V by 3 bases and J by 5 bases, and 19 bases separated the two germline ends. CDR3 protein: CASSYWARDLGYGYTF. The DNA for the CDR3 is TGTGCCAGCAGTTATTGGGCCCGGGATCTTGGGTATGGCTACACCTTC.

The J gene is TRBJ2-1, the V gene TRBV7-2; TRBD1 or TRBD2 may be the D gene (5 bases each). The CDR3 is 15 residues long. Germline V gives CDR1 SGHTA, CDR2 FQGNSA. Trimming cost V 5 bases and J 4 bases, with 15 bases left between them. The CDR3 nucleotides read TGTGCCAGCAGCGCACGGTGGGGCGGGTACAATGAGCAGTTCTTC. It is translated as CASSARWGGYNEQFF. The full variable domain, with the rest looked up from reference TRBV7-2 and TRBJ2-1, is GAGVSQSPSNKVTEKGKDVELRCDPISGHTALYWYRQSLGQGLEFLIYFQGNSAPDKSGLPSDRFSAERTGGSVSTLTIQRTQQEDSAVYLCASSARWGGYNEQFFGPGTRLTVL.

This chain joins TRBV4-1 and TRBJ2-7; 13 bases align to TRBD2. The junction had 6 bases not matched to a gene; V was cut back by 1 base and J by 6 bases. Germline V gene data show CDR1 as MGHRA and CDR2 as YSYEKL. This CDR3 region has 16 residues. CDR3 residues: CASSQGVGLAGVEQYF. The DNA of the CDR3 is TGCGCCAGCAGCCAAGGGGTTGGACTAGCGGGAGTCGAGCAGTACTTC.

The gene calls are TRBV5-6 and TRBJ2-5; tentatively, D is TRBD1 (5 bases). V was clipped by 0 bases and J by 5 bases, with 8 bases between them. The CDR3 is 13 residues long. From germline, CDR1 is SGHDT and CDR2 YYEEEE. CDR3 in amino acids: CASSLAQGETQYF. For the CDR3, the DNA is TGTGCCAGCAGCTTGGCGCAGGGTGAGACCCAGTACTTC. The whole variable domain, filled in from reference TRBV5-6 and TRBJ2-5, reads DAGVTQSPTHLIKTRGQQVTLRCSPKSGHDTVSWYQQALGQGPQFIFQYYEEEERQRGNFPDRFSGHQFPNYSSELNVNALLLGDSALYLCASSLAQGETQYFGPGTRLLVL.

V gene TRBV2 combines with J gene TRBJ1-3; unclear D gene. V lost 4 bases and J 0 bases, leaving 13 bases between the germline ends. CDR1 SNHLY and CDR2 FYNNEI come from the germline V gene. This CDR3 is built from 16 residues. The CDR3 DNA sequence: TGTGCCAGCAGTGGAAGCCGGCGGAGCTCTGGAAACACCATATATTTT. It encodes CASSGSRRSSGNTIYF.

V gene TRBV7-9 combines with J gene TRBJ2-7, with a tentative D call TRBD1 (6 bases). Germline lookup yields CDR1 SEHNR and CDR2 FQNEAQ (reference sequence). The CDR3 sequence is 12 residues long. V was trimmed by 4 bases and J by 4 bases, leaving 8 bases between them. This CDR3 reads CASSYTGYEQYF. The CDR3 DNA follows: TGTGCCAGCAGCTACACAGGGTACGAGCAGTACTTC.

The rearrangement uses TRBV19 and TRBJ2-1; 10 bases align to TRBD2. The CDR3 totals 15 residues. V lost 7 bases, J lost 0 bases, and 3 bases stayed unmatched. CDR1 LNHDA and CDR2 SQIVND come from the germline V gene (reference sequence). The CDR3 DNA reads as TGTGCCAGTACGGTAGCGGGGGGCTCCTACAATGAGCAGTTCTTC. It yields the protein CASTVAGGSYNEQFF.

V and J are TRBV3-1 (or the pseudogene TRBV3-2) and TRBJ2-7; 11 positions match TRBD2. Trimming took 2 bases from V and 5 from J; bases not matched to a gene: 5. The CDR3 runs 15 residues. CDR1 is LGHDT, CDR2 YNNKEL, per germline (reference sequence). For the CDR3, the DNA is TGTGCCAGCAGCCAAACTAGCGGGGGAAGGCACGAGCAGTACTTC. As protein: CASSQTSGGRHEQYF.

V and J are TRBV25-1 and TRBJ2-5; 8 bases are shared with TRBD2. CDR1 is MGHDK and CDR2 is SYGVNS in the germline V gene. This CDR3 comprises 16 residues. V dropped 6 bases and J dropped 5; count of bases not matched to a gene: 14. CDR3 coding DNA: TGTGCCAGCAGGGTGTCGGGAGGGGCGTCTCGGGAGACCCAGTACTTC. This translates into CASRVSGGASRETQYF.

CDR3 amino acids: CASSSGFPGEAFF. DNA of the CDR3: TGCGCCAGCAGCAGCGGTTTTCCGGGAGAGGCTTTCTTT. This sequence joins TRBV5-1 and TRBJ1-1, with D unresolved. The CDR3 contains 13 residues. Trimming left V 4 bases short and J 11 bases short, with 18 bases between. CDR1 is SGHRS and CDR2 is YFSETQ in the germline V gene.

The CDR3 spells CATNRGWAEKLFF. CDR3 nucleotide sequence: TGTGCCACAAACAGGGGATGGGCTGAAAAACTGTTTTTT. The genes are TRBV19 and TRBJ1-4; 7 bases are a match to TRBD1. CDR1 and CDR2 (germline): LNHDA, SQIVND (reference sequence). J lost 7 bases, V lost 10 bases, and 9 bases had no gene match. The CDR3 has 13 amino acids.

This clone has just one count. The V gene is TRBV10-2, the J gene TRBJ2-1; D may match TRBD1 or TRBD2 (6 bases each). CDR1 and CDR2 from the germline V gene are WSHSY and SAAADI. V dropped 6 bases and J dropped 0 bases, with 18 bases sitting between them. There are 17 residues in the CDR3. In DNA, the CDR3 is TGCGCCAGCAGGGGGGGCTTGGTCCTCAGCTCCTACAATGAGCAGTTCTTC. As protein: CASRGGLVLSSYNEQFF.

The V and J genes are TRBV19 and TRBJ1-3; tentatively, D is TRBD1 (6 bases). The germline V and J ends were trimmed by 1 base and 5 bases, with 9 bases remaining between them. Per germline, CDR1 LNHDA and CDR2 SQIVND (reference sequence). This CDR3 region has 14 residues. CDR3 DNA sequence: TGTGCCAGTAGTATAGCCACAGGGAGAAACACCATATATTTT. Its translation: CASSIATGRNTIYF.

The chain uses TRBV7-8 and TRBJ1-3; the D gene is possibly TRBD1 (5 bases). Trimming stripped 5 bases from V and 3 bases from J, with 8 bases between. The CDR3 length is 13 residues. CDR1 is SGHVS, CDR2 FQNEAQ, per germline. The CDR3 here is CASSTGLGNTIYF. CDR3 DNA: TGTGCCAGCAGCACGGGACTTGGAAACACCATATATTTT.

V gene TRBV14 combines with J gene TRBJ2-1; D is ambiguous. Germline V gives CDR1 SGHDN, CDR2 FVKESK. The CDR3 sequence is 12 residues long. V gave up 4 bases and J gave up 3 bases, with 4 bases separating them. The CDR3 spells CASSPDYNEQFF. In nucleotides, the CDR3 is TGTGCCAGCAGCCCCGACTACAATGAGCAGTTCTTC.